The subject of this entry is one T cell receptor (beta chain). This specimen comes from a study of blood T cell repertoires in COVID-19. Study background: Sites in the United States, Italy and Spain provided acute and convalescent COVID-19 samples.

In the original analysis: It was from reference gene primer amplification that nucleated cell counts were estimated. Repertoires were generated with immunoSEQ multiplex PCR, while TCRdb's copy carries only in-frame clones and drops some. Clonal size and the V and J genes are those of that table, whereas D and trimming came from the DNA. Of approximately 140,000 clones detected, about 87% appear once; the ten largest clones hold approximately 2.5%. V was pared by 4 bases and J by 4 bases, with 8 bases between. Per germline, CDR1 SGDLS and CDR2 YYNGEE. The CDR3 has 13 residues. The receptor comes from a human donor with COVID-19, enrolled during active disease. The donor label of this sample is uncertain. V usage is TRBV9 and J usage is TRBJ2-2; possible D gene TRBD2, 5 bases. What was sequenced was peripheral blood. The CDR3 sequence: CASSRGSTGELFF. The CDR3 DNA reads TGTGCCAGCAGCCGAGGGTCCACCGGGGAGCTGTTTTTT.